A single sample gave rise to the 18 T cell receptor beta chains below, sequenced in a study of shared clonotypes between healthy human individuals. Sequencing used immunoSEQ multiplex PCR; TCRdb keeps in-frame clones, though not all of them. The sample holds about 2,100,000 clones, 85% to 95% seen once. Naivety among CD8 cells was defined by CD45RO negativity and positive CCR7 selection, thereby excluding terminally differentiated effector memory CD45RA+ cells. Sequences were obtained from naive CD8+ T cells from PBMCs. The receptors come from a man younger than 35 in good health. Some clones in this sample may be carry-over from other donors' samples.

This clone was recorded a few times. Here the CDR3 reads CASSLGQNYGYTF. The CDR3 nucleotides read TGCGCCAGCAGCTTGGGACAGAACTATGGCTACACCTTC. V usage is TRBV5-1 and J usage is TRBJ1-2, with D perhaps TRBD1 (5 bases). The germline V and J ends were trimmed by 0 bases and 2 bases, with 5 bases remaining between them. Germline CDR1 and CDR2: SGHRS and YFSETQ. This CDR3 has 13 amino acids.

The chain is built from TRBV11-3 and TRBJ2-7; the D gene could be TRBD1 or TRBD2 (5 bases each). The CDR3 runs to 14 residues. Trimming shortened V by 5 bases and J by 0 bases, and 11 bases separated the two germline ends. Germline V gives CDR1 SGHNT, CDR2 YENEEA. CDR3 coding DNA: TGTGCCAGCAGCATCCGGGGCGGCTCCTACGAGCAGTACTTC. Its translation: CASSIRGGSYEQYF.

The chain joins TRBV4-1 to TRBJ2-7; no clear D. V dropped 0 bases and J dropped 0 bases, with 6 bases sitting between them. The CDR3 consists of 14 residues. Looked up from germline, CDR1 is MGHRA and CDR2 is YSYEKL. The CDR3 DNA reads TGCGCCAGCAGCCAAGATCGCCGCTCCTACGAGCAGTACTTC. Translated, it gives CASSQDRRSYEQYF.

As regards this clone: Within the sample, other DNA sequences also encode this same CDR3. V usage is TRBV7-8 and J usage is TRBJ2-7; perhaps TRBD2 as D (6 bases). V dropped 5 bases and J dropped 3 bases, with 11 bases sitting between them. The germline V gene has CDR1 SGHVS and CDR2 FQNEAQ. This CDR3 contains 13 residues. CDR3 sequence: CASSEPGVYEQYF. In DNA form, the CDR3 reads TGTGCCAGCAGCGAACCGGGAGTCTACGAGCAGTACTTC.

Of note for this clone: Additional DNA sequences in this sample encode the identical CDR3. The rearrangement uses TRBV7-9 and TRBJ2-1; D remains unclear. Germline-derived CDR1 and CDR2 are SEHNR and FQNEAQ (reference sequence). The CDR3 loop spans 10 amino acids. Trimming removed 6 bases at V and 5 bases at J, with 2 bases between. The DNA for the CDR3 is TGTGCCAGCAGTAACAATGAGCAGTTCTTC. It codes for CASSNNEQFF.

This chain joins TRBV27 and TRBJ2-5, with 9 bases identical to TRBD2. Germline V gene lookup returns CDR1 MNHEY and CDR2 SMNVEV (reference sequence). The J segment lost 2 bases and the V segment lost 2 bases, leaving 6 bases of the junction unmatched. The CDR3 is 16 residues long. CDR3 residues: CASSLIGLAGQETQYF. The CDR3 DNA follows: TGTGCCAGCAGTTTAATAGGTCTAGCGGGGCAAGAGACCCAGTACTTC.

V gene TRBV6-5 combines with J gene TRBJ1-1; no firm D call. Germline CDR1 and CDR2: MNHEY and SVGAGI. Between the trimmed V and J ends, which lost 5 bases and 4 bases, there was a span of 11 bases. The CDR3 length is 13 residues. The CDR3 loop reads CASSPNIGTEAFF. The CDR3 nucleotides are TGTGCCAGCAGTCCTAATATCGGCACTGAAGCTTTCTTT.

The genes are TRBV28 and TRBJ2-7; D uncertain. Trimming cost V 1 base and J 2 bases, with 18 bases left between them. The CDR3 covers 17 residues. CDR1 is MDHEN and CDR2 is SYDVKM in the germline V gene. CDR3 coding DNA: TGTGCCAGCAGTTTATACACCATAGGCGTTTCCACCTACGAGCAGTACTTC. It codes for CASSLYTIGVSTYEQYF.

The CDR3 DNA reads as TGTGCCAGCAGCCCCCATAAGTCCGGGGAGCTGTTTTTT. Translating it yields CASSPHKSGELFF. The V call is TRBV9, the J call TRBJ2-2; D gene unclear. The germline V gene has CDR1 SGDLS and CDR2 YYNGEE. This CDR3 has 13 residues. Trimming removed 4 bases from V and 6 bases from J, with 10 bases in between. Supplemented by reference TRBV9 and TRBJ2-2, the full variable domain reads DSGVTQTPKHLITATGQRVTLRCSPRSGDLSVYWYQQSLDQGLQFLIQYYNGEERAKGNILERFSAQQFPDLHSELNLSSLELGDSALYFCASSPHKSGELFFGEGSRLTVL.

The J gene is TRBJ2-7, the V gene TRBV6-1; 11 bases are shared with TRBD2. This CDR3 comprises 19 residues. Per the germline V gene, CDR1 is MNHNS and CDR2 is SASEGT. The junction had 12 bases not matched to a gene; V was cut back by 0 bases and J by 2 bases. CDR3 loop: CASSEAGAEIAGGPYEQYF. The DNA of the CDR3 is TGTGCCAGCAGTGAAGCGGGGGCGGAGATAGCGGGAGGGCCCTACGAGCAGTACTTC.

CDR3 coding DNA: TGTGCCAGCAGCCCCAGGAGGGACGAGCAGTACTTC. It yields the protein CASSPRRDEQYF. The chain recombines TRBV13 with TRBJ2-7, with D maybe TRBD2 (6 bases). The length of the CDR3 is 12 residues. With 5 bases removed from V and 5 bases from J, the gap between germline ends came to 10 bases. Looked up from germline, CDR1 is PRHDT and CDR2 is FYEKMQ (reference sequence).

The J gene is TRBJ2-1, the V gene TRBV9; weak D call: TRBD2 (6 bases). This CDR3 has 14 amino acids. Germline CDR1 SGDLS, CDR2 YYNGEE. The V end was cut by 0 bases, the J end by 9 bases, with 13 bases between. Here the CDR3 DNA reads TGTGCCAGCAGCGTAGAGGAGGCTAGCGCTGAGCAGTTCTTC. Encoded protein: CASSVEEASAEQFF.

Here the CDR3 DNA reads TGTGCCAGCAGCTTAGAGATTAGCAATCAGCCCCAGCATTTT. It is translated as CASSLEISNQPQHF. The chain has TRBV7-9 and TRBJ1-5; D remains unclear. Germline V gene data show CDR1 as SEHNR and CDR2 as FQNEAQ (reference sequence). The CDR3 is made up of 14 amino acids. Trimming removed 1 base from V and 0 bases from J, with 4 bases in between.

The chain couples TRBV28 to TRBJ2-1; 14 positions match TRBD2. CDR1 is MDHEN, CDR2 SYDVKM, per germline. Trimming took 5 bases from V and 9 from J; bases not matched to a gene: 9. The CDR3 is 16 residues long. The CDR3 region is CASSLSTSGRAFEQFF. The CDR3 DNA reads as TGTGCCAGCAGTCTCTCGACTAGCGGGAGGGCCTTTGAGCAGTTCTTC. Full variable domain (outside the CDR3, taken from reference TRBV28 and TRBJ2-1): DVKVTQSSRYLVKRTGEKVFLECVQDMDHENMFWYRQDPGLGLRLIYFSYDVKMKEKGDIPEGYSVSREKKERFSLILESASTNQTSMYLCASSLSTSGRAFEQFFGPGTRLTVL.

This clone was seen a single time. The CDR3 DNA is TGTGCCAGCTCCGGCGGCGGGAGGGCCGGGGAGACCCAGTACTTC. It specifies CASSGGGRAGETQYF. V gene TRBV2 combines with J gene TRBJ2-5, with 9 bases matching TRBD2. V was clipped by 8 bases and J by 5 bases; unmatched bases: 12. Germline CDR1 SNHLY, CDR2 FYNNEI. The CDR3 loop spans 15 amino acids. Full variable domain (remainder filled in from reference TRBV2 and TRBJ2-5): EPEVTQTPSHQVTQMGQEVILRCVPISNHLYFYWYRQILGQKVEFLVSFYNNEISEKSEIFDDQFSVERPDGSNFTLKIRSTKLEDSAMYFCASSGGGRAGETQYFGPGTRLLVL.

V and J are TRBV11-2 and TRBJ2-5; D call uncertain. There are 12 residues in the CDR3. Trimming took 2 bases from V and 5 from J, leaving 6 bases between them. Per the germline V gene, CDR1 is SGHAT and CDR2 is FQNNGV. CDR3 coding DNA: TGTGCCAGCAGCTTAAACCCCGAGACCCAGTACTTC. It is translated as CASSLNPETQYF. The full variable domain, completed using reference TRBV11-2 and TRBJ2-5, is EAGVAQSPRYKIIEKRQSVAFWCNPISGHATLYWYQQILGQGPKLLIQFQNNGVVDDSQLPKDRFSAERLKGVDSTLKIQPAKLEDSAVYLCASSLNPETQYFGPGTRLLVL.

V usage is TRBV7-8 and J usage is TRBJ2-7, with a tentative D call TRBD2 (5 bases). Germline CDR1 reads SGHVS; CDR2 reads FQNEAQ. The V gene lost 1 base and the J gene lost 1 base, with 8 bases spanning the gap. The CDR3 extends over 14 amino acids. DNA for the CDR3: TGTGCCAGCAGCTTAGTACTAGGTTCCTACGAGCAGTACTTC. It is translated as CASSLVLGSYEQYF.

J is TRBJ2-7 and V is TRBV10-1; D is tentatively TRBD1 or TRBD2 (5 bases each). Trimming removed 8 bases at V and 2 bases at J, with 13 bases between. The CDR3 covers 13 residues. Germline assignment: CDR1 WNHNN and CDR2 SYGVQD (reference sequence). The CDR3 reads CASSDGGTYEQYF. Written as DNA, the CDR3 is TGCGCCAGCTCCGATGGGGGAACCTACGAGCAGTACTTC.